This T cell receptor (beta chain) was captured in a study of cytomegalovirus exposure and HLA in healthy donors. Overall study results and limits: Per published reports, the classifier diagnosed cytomegalovirus status with high specificity and sensitivity.

The CDR3 is 13 residues long. Trimming pared 3 bases from V and 1 base from J, leaving 7 bases between. The V gene's germline CDR1 is SNHLY and CDR2 FYNNEI. Measured with immunoSEQ multiplex PCR; TCRdb has only the in-frame clones, and not every one. The sample shows 130,000 or so clones, 89% of them seen only once. Of note for this clone: No antigen is known for it.

The sequenced material came from PBMCs. The chain recombines TRBV2 with TRBJ2-7; unclear D gene. The receptor was derived from a woman between 18 and 29 years old in good health and CMV-seronegative. In nucleotides, the CDR3 is TGTGCCAGCAGTGATACACCTTCCTACGAGCAGTACTTC. Protein sequence: CASSDTPSYEQYF.